The T cell receptor beta chain under discussion was sequenced for a study of cytomegalovirus exposure and HLA in healthy donors. Whole-study context: A later analysis reported the 100 to 150 validation repertoires used the same platform as the approximately 670 first-cohort repertoires.

The repertoire was sequenced with immunoSEQ multiplex PCR; TCRdb's copy has only in-frame clones and lacks some. Here the sample spans approximately 300,000 clones, just over 85% being singletons. Study findings and constraints: The dataset shows that most TCR sequences were rare, while some public TCRs occurred in many donors.

Notes on this clone: Its specificity is not known.

The CDR3 length is 16 residues. In germline, CDR1 is SGHRS, CDR2 YFSETQ. After removal of 5 bases from V and 2 bases from J, the junction contained 11 bases not matched to a gene. The sequence derives from a woman between 18 and 30 years old in good health and CMV-seronegative. Sequenced material: PBMCs. The chain is built from TRBV5-1 and TRBJ2-5, with 8 bases identical to TRBD2. Here the CDR3 reads CASREKAGAVQETQYF. Written as DNA, the CDR3 is TGCGCCAGCAGGGAAAAAGCGGGAGCTGTTCAAGAGACCCAGTACTTC.